The next 12 T cell receptor beta chains were all read from a single sample in a study of T cells in Graves' hyperthyroidism and ophthalmopathy. Amplification targeted TCR beta CDR3 regions from RNA transcripts. HTBI primers drove first-round RT-PCR of the TCR CDR3. A single record per CDR3 protein comes from TCRdb applying MiXCR to the multiplex PCR reads. The sample yields 200,000 to 250,000 distinct CDR3 sequences, approximately 24% seen once. The sample consisted of blood. All receptors come from a woman aged 40 to 50 with Graves' ophthalmopathy.

This clonotype has ten or more counts. The chain employs TRBV28 and TRBJ1-2, with 8 bases fitting TRBD1. This CDR3 spans 15 amino acids. V trimming: 2 bases; J trimming: 1 base; junction bases outside the gene matches: 3. The germline V gene encodes CDR1 MDHEN and CDR2 SYDVKM. DNA of the CDR3: TGTGCCAGCAGTTTAGGGACAGGCCTTAACTATGGCTACACCTTC. It is translated as CASSLGTGLNYGYTF.

This clonotype was picked up many times. The genes are TRBV7-3 and TRBJ2-7; 8 bases agree with TRBD1. Germline V gene data show CDR1 as SGHTA and CDR2 as FQGTGA. Losses at the gene ends were 4 bases for V and 8 bases for J; bases not matched to a gene: 7. The CDR3 is 13 residues long. CDR3 region: CASSSSGRGQQYF. The CDR3 DNA is TGTGCCAGCAGCTCCAGCGGCAGGGGGCAGCAGTACTTC.

This clonotype was detected ten times or more. The J gene is TRBJ1-3, the V gene TRBV6-1, with D uncertain. The ends were cut back, 2 bases at V and 0 bases at J, with 8 bases in the middle. CDR1 MNHNS and CDR2 SASEGT come from the germline V gene. CDR3 length: 15 amino acids. The CDR3 DNA is TGTGCCAGCAGTGAAAGGGCGACCTCTGGAAACACCATATATTTT. Residues: CASSERATSGNTIYF.

The CDR3 DNA reads TGTGCCAGCAGCCAAGAAAAGACCGGGGAGATATATAATTCACCCCTCCACTTT. It yields the protein CASSQEKTGEIYNSPLHF. The chain recombines TRBV3-1 with TRBJ1-6; D unclear. Trimming stripped 0 bases from V and 4 bases from J, with 16 bases between. Germline lookup yields CDR1 LGHDT and CDR2 YNNKEL (reference sequence). This CDR3 is 18 amino acids long.

This clonotype has a count of ten or more. This chain links TRBV10-3 with TRBJ2-5; D is tentatively TRBD1 or TRBD2 (6 bases each). V shed 6 bases and J shed 2 bases, with 13 bases lying between them. CDR3 length: 14 residues. CDR1 and CDR2 (germline): ENHRY, SYGVKD. The CDR3 region is CAIRSGGGQETQYF. The CDR3 nucleotides read TGTGCCATCAGATCAGGAGGGGGGCAAGAGACCCAGTACTTC.

This chain links TRBV30 with TRBJ2-7; D remains unclear. Deletions cut 3 bases from V and 5 bases from J, with 8 bases between. The CDR3 totals 11 residues. Germline-derived CDR1 and CDR2 are GTSNPN and SVGIG (reference sequence). This CDR3 reads CAWSQFNEQYF. In nucleotides, the CDR3 is TGTGCCTGGAGCCAGTTCAACGAGCAGTACTTC.

This clonotype showed up many times. The rearrangement links TRBV6-4 to TRBJ2-6, with D perhaps TRBD2 (5 bases). The CDR3 is 17 amino acids. Trimming took 6 bases from V and 0 from J, leaving 15 bases between them. Germline V CDR1 and CDR2: MRHNA, SNTAGT. The CDR3 protein is CASRPRTSFSGANVLTF. DNA for the CDR3: TGTGCCAGCAGACCCAGGACTTCCTTCTCTGGGGCCAACGTCCTGACTTTC.

This clonotype came up many times. The gene calls are TRBV12-3 or TRBV12-4 and TRBJ1-1, with D maybe TRBD1 (5 bases). The ends were cut back, 5 bases at V and 0 bases at J, with 13 bases in the middle. This CDR3 region has 15 residues. CDR3 nucleotides: TGTGCCAGCAGTCCATCGACAGCAATGAACACTGAAGCTTTCTTT. This encodes CASSPSTAMNTEAFF.

This clonotype was detected ten times or more. CDR3 in DNA: TGTGCCAGCAGTTGGGGGAACACCGGGGAGCTGTTTTTT. Protein product: CASSWGNTGELFF. The J gene is TRBJ2-2, the V gene TRBV6-5; D remains ambiguous. The V gene lost 4 bases and the J gene lost 1 base, with 4 bases spanning the gap. Germline lookup yields CDR1 MNHEY and CDR2 SVGAGI. The CDR3 spans 13 residues.

This chain joins TRBV7-2 and TRBJ1-5; the D is unclear. Trimming removed 0 bases from V and 7 bases from J, with 13 bases in between. CDR3 length: 15 amino acids. Germline CDR1 is SGHTA and CDR2 is FQGNSA. The CDR3 DNA is TGTGCCAGCAGCTTAGCGACGGCAGGTAGCCAGCCCCAGCATTTT. Translation gives CASSLATAGSQPQHF.

Only one count was recorded for this clonotype. This chain links TRBV20-1 with TRBJ1-6; D is perhaps TRBD1 (6 bases). V was trimmed by 2 bases and J by 0 bases, leaving 14 bases between them. The CDR3 is made up of 17 amino acids. Germline V CDR1 and CDR2: DFQATT, SNEGSKA (reference sequence). Here the CDR3 DNA reads TGCAGTGCTAGATCAGGGGCAGGGTTCTCCTATAATTCACCCCTCCACTTT. Protein: CSARSGAGFSYNSPLHF.

This clonotype was counted at least ten times. The chain combines TRBV29-1 with TRBJ2-7, with 8 bases identical to TRBD1. V lost 4 bases to trimming and J lost 1 base; unmatched junction nucleotides: 9. Germline-derived CDR1 and CDR2 are SQVTM and ANQGSEA. The length of the CDR3 is 15 residues. CDR3 in DNA: TGCAGCGTTGCCAGGGGGCGCAGCCGATCCTACGAGCAGTACTTC. This sequence encodes CSVARGRSRSYEQYF.